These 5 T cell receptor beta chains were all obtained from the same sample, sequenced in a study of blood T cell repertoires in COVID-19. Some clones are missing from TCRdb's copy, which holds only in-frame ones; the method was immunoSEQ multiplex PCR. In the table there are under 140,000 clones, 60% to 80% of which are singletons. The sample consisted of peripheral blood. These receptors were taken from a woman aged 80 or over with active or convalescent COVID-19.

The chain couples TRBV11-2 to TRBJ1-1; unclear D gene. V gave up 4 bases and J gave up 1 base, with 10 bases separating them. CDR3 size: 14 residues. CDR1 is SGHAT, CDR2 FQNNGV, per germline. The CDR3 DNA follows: TGTGCCAGCAGCTCTCCCAGAGGGAACACTGAAGCTTTCTTT. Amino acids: CASSSPRGNTEAFF.

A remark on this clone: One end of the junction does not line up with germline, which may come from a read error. CDR3 nucleotides: TGTGCCAGCTCACCAAGGAGCGGGACGAAGGTCTTC. Its translation: CASSPRSGTKVF. This chain connects TRBV18 to TRBJ2-1, with 7 positions matching TRBD2. The length of the CDR3 is 12 residues. The germline V gene has CDR1 KGHSH and CDR2 LQKENI.

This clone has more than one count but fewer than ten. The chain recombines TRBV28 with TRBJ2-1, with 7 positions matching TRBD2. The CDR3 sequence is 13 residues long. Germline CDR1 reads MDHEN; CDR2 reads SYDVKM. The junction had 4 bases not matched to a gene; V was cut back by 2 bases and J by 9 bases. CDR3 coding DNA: TGTGCCAGCAGTTTAAGAGGGGAGGGTGAGCAGTTCTTC. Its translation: CASSLRGEGEQFF. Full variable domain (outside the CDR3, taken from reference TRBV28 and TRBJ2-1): DVKVTQSSRYLVKRTGEKVFLECVQDMDHENMFWYRQDPGLGLRLIYFSYDVKMKEKGDIPEGYSVSREKKERFSLILESASTNQTSMYLCASSLRGEGEQFFGPGTRLTVL.

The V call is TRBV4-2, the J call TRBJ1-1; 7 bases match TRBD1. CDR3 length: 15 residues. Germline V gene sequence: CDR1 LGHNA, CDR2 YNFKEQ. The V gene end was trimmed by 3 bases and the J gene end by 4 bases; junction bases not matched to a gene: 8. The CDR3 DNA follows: TGTGCCAGCAGCCAGCTGACAGGGATCAGCACTGAAGCTTTCTTT. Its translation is CASSQLTGISTEAFF.

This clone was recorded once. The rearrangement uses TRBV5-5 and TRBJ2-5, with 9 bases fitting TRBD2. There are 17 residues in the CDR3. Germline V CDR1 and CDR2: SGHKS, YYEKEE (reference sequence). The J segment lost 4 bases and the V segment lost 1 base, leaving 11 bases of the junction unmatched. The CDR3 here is CASSLSPSSGRLETQYF. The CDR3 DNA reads TGTGCCAGCAGCTTGTCTCCGAGTAGCGGGAGATTAGAGACCCAGTACTTC.